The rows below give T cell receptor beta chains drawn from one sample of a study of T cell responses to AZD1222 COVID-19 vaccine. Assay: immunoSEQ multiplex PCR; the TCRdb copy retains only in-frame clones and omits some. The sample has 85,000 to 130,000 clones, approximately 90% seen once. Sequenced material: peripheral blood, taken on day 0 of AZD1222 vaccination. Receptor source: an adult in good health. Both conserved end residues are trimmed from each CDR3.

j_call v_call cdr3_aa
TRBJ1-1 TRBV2 ASESQGNTEAF
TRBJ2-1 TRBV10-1 ASSSSTSGGPNEQF
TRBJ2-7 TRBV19 ASKKGRDRAYEQY
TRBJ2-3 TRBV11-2 ASSLSGGAQPDTQY
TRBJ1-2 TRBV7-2 ASSSAQGNYGYT
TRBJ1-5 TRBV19 ASSWGEYQPQH
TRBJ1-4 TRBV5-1 ASSPGGEGEKLF
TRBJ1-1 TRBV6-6 ASRSQGLNTEAF
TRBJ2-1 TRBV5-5 ASSGGTGDYNEQF
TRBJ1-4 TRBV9 ASSVGQGTNEKLF
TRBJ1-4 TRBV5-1 ASSWDYRASDATNEKLF
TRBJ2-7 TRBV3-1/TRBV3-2 ASSQAVGDHEQY
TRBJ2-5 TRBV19 ASTKGGWGGQETQY
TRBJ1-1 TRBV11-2 ASSAPGGTENTEAF
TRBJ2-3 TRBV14 ASSRPGQGTDTQY
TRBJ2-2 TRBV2 ASSVNSGSNTGELF
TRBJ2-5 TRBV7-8 ASSTDRRVGETQY
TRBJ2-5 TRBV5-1 ASRQLKETQY
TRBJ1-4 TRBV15 ATSRPGLNEKLF
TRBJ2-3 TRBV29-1 SVLTASTDTQY
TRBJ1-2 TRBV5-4 ASSPNGQRDGYT
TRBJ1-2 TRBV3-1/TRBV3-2 ASSRGQEGYT
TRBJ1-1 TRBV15 ATSYGGTEAF
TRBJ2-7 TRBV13 ASSLFSAIGPGQERYEQY
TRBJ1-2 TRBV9 ASSNGGQDGYGYT
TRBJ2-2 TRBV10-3 ATGLAGPETGELF
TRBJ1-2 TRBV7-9 ASSLGQDYGYT
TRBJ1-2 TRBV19 ASSNRGTTYGYT
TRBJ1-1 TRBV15 ATSRDGGRSNTEAF
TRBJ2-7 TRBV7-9 ASSHRGDLSSYEQY
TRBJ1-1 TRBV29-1 SVRGNMNTEAF
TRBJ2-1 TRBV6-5 ASNYGGADEQF
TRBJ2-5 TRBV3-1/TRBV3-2 ASSGQGGYRQETQY
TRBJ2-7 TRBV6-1 ASSDWTGDEQY
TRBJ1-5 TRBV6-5 ASIIGDSNQPQH
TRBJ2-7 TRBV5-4 ASSLGEVVSNEQY
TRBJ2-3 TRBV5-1 ASSPGLAGSDTQY
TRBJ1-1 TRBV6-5 ASRVLPGDTEAF
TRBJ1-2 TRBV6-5 ASSYGDGYT
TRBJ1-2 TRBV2 ASSLETGGHGYT
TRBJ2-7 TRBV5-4 ASSRGDYEQY
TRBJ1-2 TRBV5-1 ASSLTNYGYT
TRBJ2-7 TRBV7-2 ASSRGQEPYEQY
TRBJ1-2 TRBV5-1 ASSFGLRVRGYT
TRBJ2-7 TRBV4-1 ASSQRGADYEQY
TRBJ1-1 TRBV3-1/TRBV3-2 ASSQGWHTEAF
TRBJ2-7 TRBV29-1 SVEDFSRFGSYEQY
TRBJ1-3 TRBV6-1 ASSEAARRYGNTIY
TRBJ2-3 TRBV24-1 ATRSGGEPDTQY
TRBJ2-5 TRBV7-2 ASSTGTSGGTSETQY
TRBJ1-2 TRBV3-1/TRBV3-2 ASSQEDYRGRWVYGYT
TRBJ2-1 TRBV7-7 ASSLGGGLGNEQF
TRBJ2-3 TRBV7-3 ASSLIAGDTDTQY
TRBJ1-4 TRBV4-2 ASSQADRATNEKLF
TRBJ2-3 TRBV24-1 ATSVTGETDAQY
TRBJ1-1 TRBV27 ASSFLSTGENTEAF
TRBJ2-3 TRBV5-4 ASSPGIDGTDTQY
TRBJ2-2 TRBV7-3 ASSLRDTGELF
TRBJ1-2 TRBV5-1 ASSWGPVGIANYGYT